The clone carrying this TCR beta chain was seen more than once but under ten times. Its antigen is not known. TCRdb reanalysed the reads using MiXCR and keeps one entry per CDR3 protein. The sample carries approximately 110,000 distinct CDR3 sequences, about 9.4% recorded once. V was cut by 2 bases and J by 2 bases, with 4 bases left in between. This CDR3 is 13 amino acids long. CDR1 is KGHSH and CDR2 is LQKENI in the germline V gene. This record comes from a study of T cell repertoires in cytomegalovirus infection. As for the study in general: It can be stated that public TCR beta signatures indicated CMV infection as well as a matching HLA type. Whole-study results and caveats: Frequencies of public TCR beta families were cumulated, and this identified carriers of CMV plus the relevant HLA. Predominance within the ex vivo response was attributable to HLA-C-restricted CMV-specific TCR beta clonotypes.

The TCR was taken from a human donor in good health (CMV status not recorded). Some clones in this sample may be carry-over from other donors' samples. The sample comprised PBMCs, sequenced either directly or after in vitro stimulation (not recorded which). The J gene is TRBJ1-5, the V gene TRBV18; no clear D. As DNA, the CDR3 is TGTGCCAGCTCACCAGAGGGCAATCAGCCCCAGCATTTT. Its translation is CASSPEGNQPQHF. The full variable domain, with the rest looked up from reference TRBV18 and TRBJ1-5, is NAGVMQNPRHLVRRRGQEARLRCSPMKGHSHVYWYRQLPEEGLKFMVYLQKENIIDESGMPKERFSAEFPKEGPSILRIQQVVRGDSAAYFCASSPEGNQPQHFGDGTRLSIL.